The present T cell receptor beta chain was sequenced within a study of T cell changes during pregnancy in multiple sclerosis (dated by TCRdb to between 2017 and 2020). Turning to the overall study: The study examined how the T cell repertoire changed over the course of pregnancy in women with multiple sclerosis.

The CDR3 goes from the cysteine to the phenylalanine over 12 residues. Only the CDR3 region is kept as DNA, spanning 36 bases read in frame from base 1. V is shortened by 4 bases, J by 12 bases, and the region joining them spans 13 bases. From a lookup of the germline V gene, CDR1 and CDR2 are MGHDK and SYGVNS. This clone has just one count. Its antigen is still unknown. Base qualities are not provided; no much larger clone lies one nucleotide away. Library creation used the immunoSEQ multiplex PCR assay. TCRdb obtained this table from immuneACCESS and retained in-frame rearrangements with V and J assigned. These tables miss some clones; where compared with another copy, unresolved V genes account for less than half of the shortfall, and the remainder is unexplained. The table for this sample lists roughly 41,000 clones; about 94% of them were counted only once. The ten largest account for about 1.7% of the sample.

The TCR was taken from a female donor with multiple sclerosis, enrolled in a pregnancy study. The sample consisted of peripheral blood, taken in the third trimester of pregnancy. The rearrangement combines TRBV25-1 with TRBJ2-1; D gene: possibly TRBD2, on 5 matching bases. CDR3 sequence: CASSGPGVGQFF. The DNA sequence is given as TGTGCCAGCAGTGGCCCCGGGGTAGGGCAGTTCTTC.